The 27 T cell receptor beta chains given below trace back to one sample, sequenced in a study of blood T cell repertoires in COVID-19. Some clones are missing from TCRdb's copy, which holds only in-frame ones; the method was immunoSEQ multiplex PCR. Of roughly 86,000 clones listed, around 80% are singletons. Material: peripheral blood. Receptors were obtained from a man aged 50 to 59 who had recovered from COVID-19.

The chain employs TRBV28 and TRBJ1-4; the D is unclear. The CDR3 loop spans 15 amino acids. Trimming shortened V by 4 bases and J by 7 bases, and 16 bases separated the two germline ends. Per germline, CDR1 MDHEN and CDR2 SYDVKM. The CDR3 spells CASSSPISSGEKLFF. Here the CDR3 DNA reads TGTGCCAGCAGTTCCCCAATCTCGTCGGGTGAAAAACTGTTTTTT.

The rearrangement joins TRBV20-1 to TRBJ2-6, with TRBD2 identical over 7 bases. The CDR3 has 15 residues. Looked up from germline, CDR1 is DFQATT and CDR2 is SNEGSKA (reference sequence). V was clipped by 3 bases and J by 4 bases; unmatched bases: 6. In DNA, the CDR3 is TGCAGTGCTAGTAGGGAGGGTCCCGGGGCCAACGTCCTGACTTTC. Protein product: CSASREGPGANVLTF.

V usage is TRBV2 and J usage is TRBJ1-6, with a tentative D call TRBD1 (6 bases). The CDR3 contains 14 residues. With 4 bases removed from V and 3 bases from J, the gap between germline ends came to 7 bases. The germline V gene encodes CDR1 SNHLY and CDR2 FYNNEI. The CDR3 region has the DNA TGTGCCAGCAGTGGACAGGTCTATAATTCACCCCTCCACTTT. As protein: CASSGQVYNSPLHF.

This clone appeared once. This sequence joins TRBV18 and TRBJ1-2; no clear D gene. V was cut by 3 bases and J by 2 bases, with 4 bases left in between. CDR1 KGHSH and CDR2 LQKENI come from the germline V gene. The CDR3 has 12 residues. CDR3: CASSPSNYGYTF. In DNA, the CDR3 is TGTGCCAGCTCACCCTCGAACTATGGCTACACCTTC.

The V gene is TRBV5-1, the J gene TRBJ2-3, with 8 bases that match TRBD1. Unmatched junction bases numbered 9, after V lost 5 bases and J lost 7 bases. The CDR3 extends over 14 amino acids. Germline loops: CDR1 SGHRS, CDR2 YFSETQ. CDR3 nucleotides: TGCGCCAGCAGGGACGGGACAGGCGGGAATACGCAGTATTTT. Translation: CASRDGTGGNTQYF.

The DNA of the CDR3 is TGTGCCAGCAGGACAGTGAGCTATCAGCCCCAGCATTTT. Translation gives CASRTVSYQPQHF. The chain links TRBV28 to TRBJ1-5, with a tentative D call TRBD1 (5 bases). V lost 6 bases and J 5 bases, leaving 11 bases between the germline ends. Looked up from germline, CDR1 is MDHEN and CDR2 is SYDVKM. CDR3 length equals 13 residues.

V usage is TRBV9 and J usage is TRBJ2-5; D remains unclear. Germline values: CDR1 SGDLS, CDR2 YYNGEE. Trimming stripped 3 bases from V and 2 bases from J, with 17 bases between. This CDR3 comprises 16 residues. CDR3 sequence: CASSASTGFIQETQYF. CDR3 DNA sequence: TGTGCCAGCAGCGCTTCGACTGGATTCATTCAAGAGACCCAGTACTTC.

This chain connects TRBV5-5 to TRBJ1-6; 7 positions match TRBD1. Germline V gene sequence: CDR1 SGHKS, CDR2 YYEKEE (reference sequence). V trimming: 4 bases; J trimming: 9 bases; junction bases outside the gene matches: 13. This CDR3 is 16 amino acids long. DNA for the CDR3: TGTGCCAGCAGCCTCGCGAGACAGGGAGTAGCTTCACCCCTCCACTTT. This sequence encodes CASSLARQGVASPLHF.

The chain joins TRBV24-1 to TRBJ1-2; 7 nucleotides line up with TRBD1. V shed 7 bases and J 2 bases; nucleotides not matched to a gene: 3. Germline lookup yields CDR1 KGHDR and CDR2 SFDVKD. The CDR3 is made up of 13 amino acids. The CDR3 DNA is TGTGCCACCAGCCGGGACAGAAACTATGGCTACACCTTC. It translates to CATSRDRNYGYTF.

The CDR3 sequence: CASTEPYPYEQYF. In DNA, the CDR3 is TGTGCCAGCACCGAACCCTACCCTTACGAGCAGTACTTC. The chain has TRBV11-2 and TRBJ2-7; D is undetermined. This CDR3 contains 13 residues. Deletions cut 7 bases from V and 4 bases from J, with 14 bases between. Germline V gene lookup returns CDR1 SGHAT and CDR2 FQNNGV.

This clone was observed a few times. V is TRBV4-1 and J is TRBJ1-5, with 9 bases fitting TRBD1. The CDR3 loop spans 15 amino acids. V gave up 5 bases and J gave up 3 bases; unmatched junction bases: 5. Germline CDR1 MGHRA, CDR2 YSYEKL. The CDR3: CASSGWTGDNQPQHF. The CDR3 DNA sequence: TGCGCCAGCAGCGGATGGACAGGGGACAATCAGCCCCAGCATTTT.

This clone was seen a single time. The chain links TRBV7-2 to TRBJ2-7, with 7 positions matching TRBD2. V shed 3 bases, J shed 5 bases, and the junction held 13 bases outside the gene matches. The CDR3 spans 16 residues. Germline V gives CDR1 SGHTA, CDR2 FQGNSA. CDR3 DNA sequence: TGTGCCAGCAGCTTGCGGCCTCGCGGGAGAATAGACGAGCAGTACTTC. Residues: CASSLRPRGRIDEQYF. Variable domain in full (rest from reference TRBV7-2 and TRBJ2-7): GAGVSQSPSNKVTEKGKDVELRCDPISGHTALYWYRQSLGQGLEFLIYFQGNSAPDKSGLPSDRFSAERTGGSVSTLTIQRTQQEDSAVYLCASSLRPRGRIDEQYFGPGTRLTVT.

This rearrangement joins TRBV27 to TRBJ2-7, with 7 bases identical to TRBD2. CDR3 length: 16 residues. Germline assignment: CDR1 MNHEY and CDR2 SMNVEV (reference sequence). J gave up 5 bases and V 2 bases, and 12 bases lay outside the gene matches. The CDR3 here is CASSLRSGGSVHEQYF. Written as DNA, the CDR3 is TGTGCCAGCAGTTTACGGTCGGGAGGATCGGTTCACGAGCAGTACTTC.

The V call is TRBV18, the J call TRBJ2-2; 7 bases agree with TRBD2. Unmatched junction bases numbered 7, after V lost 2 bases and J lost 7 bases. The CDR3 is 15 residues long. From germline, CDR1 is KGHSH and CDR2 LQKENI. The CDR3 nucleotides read TGTGCCAGCTCACCAAGGGAGGGAAGAGTCGGGGAGCTGTTTTTT. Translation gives CASSPREGRVGELFF.

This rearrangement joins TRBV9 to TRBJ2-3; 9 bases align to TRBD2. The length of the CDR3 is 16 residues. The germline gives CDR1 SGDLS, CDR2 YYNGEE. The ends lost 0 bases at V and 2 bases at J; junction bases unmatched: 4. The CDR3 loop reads CASSVGTSGFTDTQYF. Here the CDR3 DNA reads TGTGCCAGCAGCGTAGGAACTAGCGGGTTCACAGATACGCAGTATTTT.

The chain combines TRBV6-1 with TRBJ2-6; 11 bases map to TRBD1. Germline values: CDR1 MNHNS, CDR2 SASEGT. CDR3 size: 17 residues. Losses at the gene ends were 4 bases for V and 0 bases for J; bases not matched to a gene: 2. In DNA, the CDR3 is TGTGCCAGCAGTGGGGGACAGGGGGTCTCTGGGGCCAACGTCCTGACTTTC. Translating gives CASSGGQGVSGANVLTF.

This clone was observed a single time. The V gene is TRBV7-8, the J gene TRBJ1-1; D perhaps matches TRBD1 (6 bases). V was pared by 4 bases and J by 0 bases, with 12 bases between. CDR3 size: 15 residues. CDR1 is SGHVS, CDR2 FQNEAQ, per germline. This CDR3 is CASSSGQLMNTEAFF. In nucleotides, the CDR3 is TGTGCCAGCAGCTCCGGACAGTTAATGAACACTGAAGCTTTCTTT.

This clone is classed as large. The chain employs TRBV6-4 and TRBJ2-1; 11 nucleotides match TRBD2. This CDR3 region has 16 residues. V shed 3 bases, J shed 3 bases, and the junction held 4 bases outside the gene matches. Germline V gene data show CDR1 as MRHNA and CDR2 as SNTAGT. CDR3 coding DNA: TGTGCCAGCAGTGAAACTAGCGGGAGTGGCTACAATGAGCAGTTCTTC. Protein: CASSETSGSGYNEQFF.

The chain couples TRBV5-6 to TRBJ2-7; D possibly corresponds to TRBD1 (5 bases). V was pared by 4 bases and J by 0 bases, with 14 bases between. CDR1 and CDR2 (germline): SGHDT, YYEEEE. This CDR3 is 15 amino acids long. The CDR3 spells CASSLRHRLSYEQYF. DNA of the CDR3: TGTGCCAGCAGCCTCCGACACAGGCTCTCCTACGAGCAGTACTTC.

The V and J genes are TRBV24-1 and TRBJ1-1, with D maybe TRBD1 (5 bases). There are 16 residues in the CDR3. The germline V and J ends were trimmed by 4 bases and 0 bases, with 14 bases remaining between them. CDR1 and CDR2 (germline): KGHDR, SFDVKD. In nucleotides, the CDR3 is TGTGCCACCAGTGAGCCAGGGAGGGAGGTGAACACTGAAGCTTTCTTT. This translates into CATSEPGREVNTEAFF.

In nucleotides, the CDR3 is TGTGCCAGTAGTAGTTCGGCTAGCGGGACCCGTCCGAACGAGCAGTACTTC. It translates to CASSSSASGTRPNEQYF. V gene TRBV19 combines with J gene TRBJ2-7, with TRBD2 identical over 9 bases. J was trimmed by 5 bases and V by 4 bases; bases with no gene match: 15. Germline V gives CDR1 LNHDA, CDR2 SQIVND (reference sequence). The CDR3 runs to 17 residues.

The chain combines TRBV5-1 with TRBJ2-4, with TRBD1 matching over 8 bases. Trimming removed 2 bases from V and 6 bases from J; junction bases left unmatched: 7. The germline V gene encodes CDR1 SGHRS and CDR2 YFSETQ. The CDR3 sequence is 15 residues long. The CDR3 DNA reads TGCGCCAGCAGCTTTGGCCAACAGGGGGTAAACATTCAGTACTTC. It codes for CASSFGQQGVNIQYF.

The CDR3: CASTTTGVTGELFF. The CDR3 DNA is TGTGCCAGCACCACGACAGGGGTTACCGGGGAGCTGTTTTTT. The chain joins TRBV6-5 to TRBJ2-2; 8 nucleotides align to TRBD1. The V and J ends lost 7 bases and 5 bases, in that order; junction bases with no gene match: 6. Looked up from germline, CDR1 is MNHEY and CDR2 is SVGAGI. The CDR3 consists of 14 residues.

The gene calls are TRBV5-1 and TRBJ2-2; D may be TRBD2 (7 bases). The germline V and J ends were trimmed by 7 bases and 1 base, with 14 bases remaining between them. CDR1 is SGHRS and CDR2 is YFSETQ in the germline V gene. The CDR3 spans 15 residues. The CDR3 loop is CASFPGGRNTGELFF. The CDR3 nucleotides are TGCGCCAGCTTCCCGGGGGGCCGGAACACCGGGGAGCTGTTTTTT.

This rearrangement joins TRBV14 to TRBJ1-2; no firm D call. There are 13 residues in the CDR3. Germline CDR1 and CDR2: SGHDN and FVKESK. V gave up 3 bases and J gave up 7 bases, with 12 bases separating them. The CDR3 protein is CASSHRGEAGYTF. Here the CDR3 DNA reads TGTGCCAGCAGCCACCGGGGAGAGGCTGGCTACACCTTC. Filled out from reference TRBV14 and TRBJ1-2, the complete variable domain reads EAGVTQFPSHSVIEKGQTVTLRCDPISGHDNLYWYRRVMGKEIKFLLHFVKESKQDESGMPNNRFLAERTGGTYSTLKVQPAELEDSGVYFCASSHRGEAGYTFGSGTRLTVV.

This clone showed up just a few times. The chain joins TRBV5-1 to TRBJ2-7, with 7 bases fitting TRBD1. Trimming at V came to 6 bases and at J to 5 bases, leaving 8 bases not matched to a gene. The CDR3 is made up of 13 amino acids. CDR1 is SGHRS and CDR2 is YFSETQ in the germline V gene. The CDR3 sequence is CASTTGSRHEQYF. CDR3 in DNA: TGCGCCAGCACGACAGGGTCGCGGCACGAGCAGTACTTC.

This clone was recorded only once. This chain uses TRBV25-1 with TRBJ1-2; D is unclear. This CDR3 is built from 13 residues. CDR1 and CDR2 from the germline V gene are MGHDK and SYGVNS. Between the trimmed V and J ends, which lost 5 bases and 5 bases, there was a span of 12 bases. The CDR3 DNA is TGTGCCAGCAGTCCTTCCGTTAAATATGGCTACACCTTC. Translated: CASSPSVKYGYTF.